The T cell receptor beta chain described here comes from a study of blood T cells in healthy people across ages. There were at least 5.5 micrograms of total RNA extracted from every sample. V was shortened by 7 bases and J by 4 bases, with 14 bases between the two germline ends. The V gene's germline CDR1 is SNHLY and CDR2 FYNNEI. This CDR3 spans 14 amino acids. This clonotype was seen a handful of times. Its antigen remains unidentified. General study findings and limits: The authors considered diversity estimates from one million T cells to be underestimates. Diversity was higher, and naive CD4+ cells more numerous, in long-lived donors than in aged donors. Per million T cells, TCR beta diversity dropped about linearly as age rose.

The authors ran a second PCR of about 6 to 11 cycles using a sample-barcoded 5' primer and a J-beta primer mix. TCRdb reanalysed the 5' RACE reads using MiXCR and keeps one entry per CDR3 protein. The data hold under 800,000 distinct CDR3 sequences, with more than 40% observed a single time. Sequenced sample: blood. The clonotype was recovered from a woman aged 55-69 years in good health. The genes are TRBV2 and TRBJ2-1; maybe TRBD2 (6 bases). The CDR3 here is CASTIGGSYNEQFF. The CDR3 DNA follows: TGTGCCAGCACCATCGGGGGATCGTACAATGAGCAGTTCTTC.